This entry concerns a single T cell receptor beta chain. Its specificity is not known. These data originate in a study of cytotoxic CD8 clonotypes in ibrutinib-treated CLL. Turning to the study itself: It was after a median 12 months of treatment, range 6 to 36, that response samples were taken. General study findings and limits: Sustained-remission and progressing patients' sampling times differed.

Trimming took off 2 bases at V and 0 bases at J, with 13 bases between the two ends. Germline CDR1 and CDR2: MGHRA and YSYEKL. This CDR3 comprises 16 residues. TCRdb's copy holds only in-frame clones and misses some; the assay was immunoSEQ multiplex PCR. Of some 150,000 clones listed, approximately 81% are singletons. Sample: PBMCs, taken after 12 months of ibrutinib treatment. This sequence joins TRBV4-1 and TRBJ1-1, with D hard to call. The origin of this receptor is a human donor with chronic lymphocytic leukemia. This chain's CDR3 is CASSQSFWVLNTEAFF. CDR3 coding DNA: TGCGCCAGCAGCCAAAGTTTTTGGGTTTTGAACACTGAAGCTTTCTTT.